This T cell receptor (beta chain) was sequenced in a study of blood T cells in healthy people across ages. The study, taken as a whole, reports: Leaving the PBMCs unsorted stopped any conclusive comparison of naive versus antigen-experienced cells. It was found that TCR beta diversity correlated strongly with the percentage of naive T cells.

For the second PCR, which ran for 7 to 11 cycles, a sample-barcoded 5' primer and a J-beta primer mix were used. A minimum of 2.5 million CDR3-containing paired-end reads was obtained for each sample. TCRdb processed the 5' RACE reads anew with MiXCR; each CDR3 protein has one entry. Seen here are 1.5 million to 2 million distinct CDR3 sequences, roughly 50% observed once, and the top ten hold approximately 2%. This CDR3 is built from 14 residues. The germline gives CDR1 MNHEY, CDR2 SVGEGT. V lost 6 bases and J lost 4; bases outside the gene matches: 8. As concerns this clonotype: The antigen is unknown.

The sequencing sample was made of blood. The chain joins TRBV6-2 or TRBV6-3 to TRBJ2-5; 7 bases agree with TRBD1. The TCR sequence derives from a middle-aged woman in good health. The CDR3: CASRETGVAETQYF. The CDR3 nucleotides read TGTGCCAGCAGGGAAACAGGGGTCGCAGAGACCCAGTACTTC.